What follows is one T cell receptor (beta chain) and its context. The library targeted TCRbeta and was prepared with unique molecular identifiers. TCRdb used MiXCR to reprocess the PCR reads, holding one entry per CDR3 protein. The sample shows roughly 300,000 distinct CDR3 sequences, around a tenth of them seen only once. The data derive from a study of T-cell reconstitution after alpha-beta-depleted transplantation in children. The receptor comes from a human donor who donated a stem cell graft to a child with acute lymphoblastic leukemia. Sequencing used PBMCs from the stem cell graft donor, obtained from the stem cell graft.

CDR3 region: CASSLGTGGDEQFF. The CDR3, as DNA: TGCGCCAGCAGCTTGGGGACAGGGGGCGATGAGCAGTTCTTC. The genes are TRBV5-1 and TRBJ2-1, with 11 positions matching TRBD1. Germline V gene sequence: CDR1 SGHRS, CDR2 YFSETQ. The CDR3 is 14 residues long. V trimming: 0 bases; J trimming: 8 bases; junction bases outside the gene matches: 1.